This T cell receptor beta chain was identified during a study of immune reconstitution after stem cell transplant in scleroderma. The germline V gene has CDR1 KGHSY and CDR2 FQNENV. The V segment lost 0 bases and the J segment 10 bases; nucleotides outside the gene matches: 4. The CDR3 is 15 residues long. From the RT-PCR reads, TCRdb called clonotypes with MiXCR, one entry per CDR3 protein. In the table there are some 750 distinct CDR3 sequences, around 8.5% of which are singletons. The chain uses TRBV16 and TRBJ2-1; 12 bases agree with TRBD1. The sample was taken before or after autologous hematopoietic stem cell transplantation (not recorded which). The TCR originated in a male donor with systemic sclerosis. The CDR3, as DNA: TGTGCCAGCAGCCAATCTGGGACAGGGGGCCGGGAGCAGTTCTTC. Translated, it gives CASSQSGTGGREQFF.